A selection of T cell receptor beta chains follows, all from one sample in a study of T cell changes during pregnancy in multiple sclerosis. Generated by immunoSEQ multiplex PCR, the TCRdb table keeps only in-frame clones and is missing some. The repertoire includes 68,000 or so clones, roughly 89% of them detected once, and around 0.9% sits in the top ten. The sample in question was peripheral blood, obtained in the second trimester of pregnancy. The source of these receptors is a female donor with multiple sclerosis, enrolled in a pregnancy study. The CDR3 runs from the conserved cysteine through the conserved F or W. The order of the fields is J gene, V gene, CDR3 protein.

TRBJ1-1 TRBV6-5 CASSYRGNTEAFF
TRBJ2-2 TRBV14 CASSQLQGGTGELFF
TRBJ2-1 TRBV6-5 CASSRGNEQFF
TRBJ2-7 TRBV11-2 CASSSGGAYEQYF
TRBJ2-3 TRBV29-1 CSVEKGANADTQYF
TRBJ1-1 TRBV11-2 CASREDRDRQNTEAFF
TRBJ2-5 TRBV4-3 CASSQEGLQETQYF
TRBJ1-1 TRBV7-9 CASSLELGFGMYTEAFF
TRBJ2-1 TRBV29-1 CSVREPHEQFF
TRBJ1-2 TRBV7-9 CASRPGGIYGYTF
TRBJ2-2 TRBV10-3 CAISETGGELFF
TRBJ1-1 TRBV18 CASFETGLNTEAFF
TRBJ1-4 TRBV4-3 CASSQVTGGREKLFF
TRBJ1-2 TRBV5-4 CASGPGAAGYTF
TRBJ2-7 TRBV6-1 CASRRGQGHYEQYF
TRBJ1-5 TRBV14 CASSQNQGHPQHF
TRBJ2-4 TRBV19 CASREGPKNIQYF
TRBJ2-2 TRBV15 CATSIMAGTGELFF
TRBJ1-5 TRBV28 CASSLISGYSNQPQHF
TRBJ1-4 TRBV29-1 CSVERDRDEKLFF
TRBJ1-5 TRBV21-1 CASSKGRGGRHLPIYSNQPQHF
TRBJ1-2 TRBV9 CASSVSDRDEGDYGYTF
TRBJ1-5 TRBV25-1 CASSAEAGGNQPQHF
TRBJ2-2 TRBV6-5 CASSYAGQGHTGELFF
TRBJ2-5 TRBV6-5 CASNPSGAGTQYF
TRBJ1-6 TRBV16 CASSPPRDSRNSPLHF
TRBJ1-3 TRBV25-1 CASRQTGSSGNTIYF
TRBJ2-7 TRBV6-5 CFTAGTGPYEQYF
TRBJ1-2 TRBV6-5 CATRDGTNYGYTF
TRBJ1-1 TRBV5-4 CASSQQGVPEAFF
TRBJ2-3 TRBV7-9 CASSLASGTSGTQYF
TRBJ1-2 TRBV14 CASSQVDGLYGYTF
TRBJ1-5 TRBV9 CASSAGQGNQPQHF
TRBJ1-1 TRBV7-9 CASSLARLNTEAFF
TRBJ1-1 TRBV4-2 CASKSGAGENTEAFF
TRBJ1-1 TRBV7-3 CASSLNGGEAFF
TRBJ2-7 TRBV5-6 CASSLGLAGGAYEQYF
TRBJ2-3 TRBV20-1 CSAREPLLQYF
TRBJ1-6 TRBV6-5 CASSYRTAENNSPLHF
TRBJ2-2 TRBV4-3 CASSQEVPPDVGELFF
TRBJ1-5 TRBV6-5 CASSLGTGNQPQHF
TRBJ2-7 TRBV23-1 CASSQSQQGGHAEQYF
TRBJ1-1 TRBV15 CATSRHAGGMNTEAFF
TRBJ1-1 TRBV5-4 CASSLSAGQGNTEAFF